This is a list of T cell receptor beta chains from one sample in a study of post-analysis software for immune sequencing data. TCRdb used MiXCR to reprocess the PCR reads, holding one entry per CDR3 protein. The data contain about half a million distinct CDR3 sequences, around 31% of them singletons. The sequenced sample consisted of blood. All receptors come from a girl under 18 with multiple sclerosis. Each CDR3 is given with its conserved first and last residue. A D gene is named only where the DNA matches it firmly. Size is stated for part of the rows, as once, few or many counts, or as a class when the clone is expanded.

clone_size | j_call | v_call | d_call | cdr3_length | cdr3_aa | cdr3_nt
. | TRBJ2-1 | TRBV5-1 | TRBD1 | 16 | CASSKDRLAPNNEQFF | TGCGCCAGCAGCAAGGACAGGCTGGCCCCTAACAATGAGCAGTTCTTC
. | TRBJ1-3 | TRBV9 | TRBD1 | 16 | CASSRDRALSGNTIYF | TGTGCCAGCAGCCGAGACAGGGCGCTATCTGGAAACACCATATATTTT
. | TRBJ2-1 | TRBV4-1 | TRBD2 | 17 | CASSKLPTSGVYNEQFF | TGCGCCAGCAGCAAACTCCCTACTAGCGGGGTGTACAATGAGCAGTTCTTC
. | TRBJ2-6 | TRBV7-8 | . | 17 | CASSSSRGAYGANVLTF | TGTGCCAGCAGCTCGTCTAGAGGGGCTTACGGGGCCAACGTCCTGACTTTC
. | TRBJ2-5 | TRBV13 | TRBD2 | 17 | CASSLGVSGEAKETQYF | TGTGCCAGCAGCTTAGGGGTTAGCGGGGAGGCCAAAGAGACCCAGTACTTC
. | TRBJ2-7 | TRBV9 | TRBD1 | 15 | CASSGPTGPPYEQYF | TGTGCCAGCAGCGGACCGACAGGGCCTCCCTACGAGCAGTACTTC
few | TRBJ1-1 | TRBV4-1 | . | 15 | CASSHGGGGGAEAFF | TGCGCCAGCAGCCATGGTGGGGGTGGGGGGGCTGAAGCTTTCTTT
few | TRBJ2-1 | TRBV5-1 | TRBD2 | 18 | CASSLSPSGASAGNEQFF | TGCGCCAGCAGCTTGTCACCTAGCGGGGCCTCTGCAGGCAATGAGCAGTTCTTC
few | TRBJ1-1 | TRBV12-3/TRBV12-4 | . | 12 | CASTRMNTEAFF | TGTGCCAGCACTCGAATGAACACTGAAGCTTTCTTT
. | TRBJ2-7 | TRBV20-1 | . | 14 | CSARVGDLRYEQYF | TGCAGTGCTAGAGTAGGGGACTTACGCTACGAGCAGTACTTC
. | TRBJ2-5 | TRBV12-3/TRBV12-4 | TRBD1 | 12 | CASSGQGTEQYF | TGTGCCAGCAGCGGACAGGGGACGGAGCAGTACTTC
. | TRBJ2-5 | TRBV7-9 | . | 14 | CASSLVAGQGTQYF | TGTGCCAGCAGCTTAGTTGCGGGGCAGGGGACCCAGTACTTC
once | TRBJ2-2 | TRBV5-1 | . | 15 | CASSLSGVNTGERFF | TGCGCCAGCAGCTTGTCGGGGGTGAACACCGGGGAGCGGTTTTTT
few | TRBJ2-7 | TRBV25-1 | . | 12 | CASSERDYEQYF | TGTGCCAGCAGTGAAAGGGATTACGAGCAGTACTTC
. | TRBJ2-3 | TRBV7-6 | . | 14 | CASSPLSGPDTQYF | TGTGCCAGCAGCCCCCTTTCAGGCCCAGATACGCAGTATTTT
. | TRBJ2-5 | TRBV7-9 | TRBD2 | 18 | CASSPTSGGARGQGTQYF | TGTGCCAGCAGCCCTACTAGCGGGGGGGCAAGAGGACAAGGGACCCAGTACTTC
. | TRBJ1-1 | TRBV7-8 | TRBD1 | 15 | CASSRDRGRNTEAFF | TGTGCCAGCAGCCGAGACAGGGGTCGAAACACTGAAGCTTTCTTT
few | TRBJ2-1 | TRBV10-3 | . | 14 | CAIMAGSSYNEQFF | TGTGCCATCATGGCGGGGAGCTCCTACAATGAGCAGTTCTTC
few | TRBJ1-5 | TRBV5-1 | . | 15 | CASSLSPVTGQPQHF | TGCGCCAGCAGCTTGAGTCCGGTAACGGGTCAGCCCCAGCATTTT
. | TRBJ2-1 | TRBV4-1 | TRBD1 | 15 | CASSQGGQGGDEQFF | TGCGCCAGCAGCCAAGGAGGACAGGGGGGGGATGAGCAGTTCTTC
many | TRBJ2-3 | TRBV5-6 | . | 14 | CASSFLGSTDTQYF | TGTGCCAGCAGCTTTTTAGGATCCACAGATACGCAGTATTTT
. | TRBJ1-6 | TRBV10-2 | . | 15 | CASILDRNSDSPLHF | TGCGCCAGCATCCTCGACAGAAATTCTGACTCACCCCTCCACTTT
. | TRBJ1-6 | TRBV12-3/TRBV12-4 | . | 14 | CASKAGAYNSPLHF | TGTGCCAGCAAGGCAGGGGCTTATAATTCACCCCTCCACTTT
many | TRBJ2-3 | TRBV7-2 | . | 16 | CASSPLKGASTDTQYF | TGTGCCAGCAGTCCCCTGAAAGGGGCGAGCACAGATACGCAGTATTTT
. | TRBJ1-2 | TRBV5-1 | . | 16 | CASSLTGTGNSDGYTF | TGCGCCAGCAGCTTGACGGGGACGGGGAATTCTGACGGCTACACCTTC
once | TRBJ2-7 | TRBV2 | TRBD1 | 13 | CASSVGQNYEQYF | TGTGCCAGCAGCGTGGGACAGAACTACGAGCAGTACTTC
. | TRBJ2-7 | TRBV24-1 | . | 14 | CATSDLGLNYEQYF | TGTGCCACCAGTGACCTCGGACTGAACTACGAGCAGTACTTC